The 4 T cell receptor beta chains listed next were all sequenced from one sample in a study of vaccination effects on CD4 cells after COVID-19. What these receptors recognize is not known. The protocol was immunoSEQ multiplex PCR, while the TCRdb copy is restricted to in-frame clones and leaves out a portion. The sample yields 70,000 or so clones, approximately 77% seen once. Between days 9 and 11 of culture, CD4+ T cells were separated out. Here the sequenced sample was CD4+ T cells from PBMCs cultured without peptide, taken before COVID-19 vaccination. The receptor set was obtained from a human donor who received a COVID-19 vaccine.

The chain has TRBV6-5 and TRBJ2-1; TRBD2 matches at 13 bases. In germline, CDR1 is MNHEY, CDR2 SVGAGI. The ends lost 10 bases at V and 9 bases at J; junction bases unmatched: 12. CDR3 length equals 15 residues. Here the CDR3 reads CATITSGGAFSEQFF. Written as DNA, the CDR3 is TGTGCCACGATCACTAGCGGGGGGGCTTTTAGTGAGCAGTTCTTC.

Only one count was recorded for this clone. The chain is built from TRBV5-8 and TRBJ1-5; D unclear. CDR1 and CDR2 (germline): SGHTS, YDEGEE. The CDR3 consists of 14 residues. V was trimmed by 4 bases and J by 4 bases, leaving 12 bases between them. CDR3 residues: CASSPQVVNQPQHF. The CDR3 region has the DNA TGTGCCAGCAGCCCTCAGGTGGTGAATCAGCCCCAGCATTTT.

This chain joins TRBV6-5 and TRBJ2-1; D possibly corresponds to TRBD2 (6 bases). The V and J ends lost 6 bases and 0 bases respectively, with 12 bases between them. Germline V gives CDR1 MNHEY, CDR2 SVGAGI. This CDR3 has 15 residues. DNA for the CDR3: TGTGCCAGCAGACGGGACTTCAGCTCCTACAATGAGCAGTTCTTC. Translating it yields CASRRDFSSYNEQFF.

V is TRBV6-6 and J is TRBJ1-5; D perhaps matches TRBD1 (6 bases). V shed 7 bases and J shed 5 bases, with 15 bases lying between them. Germline V CDR1 and CDR2: MNHNY, SVGAGI (reference sequence). This CDR3 is 14 amino acids long. CDR3 sequence: CASNLEQGYQPQHF. The CDR3 bases are TGTGCCAGCAACCTCGAACAGGGTTATCAGCCCCAGCATTTT.